Presented here are 17 T cell receptor beta chains from one specimen sequenced in a study of T cells expressing NK-cell markers. TCRdb reprocessed the 5' RACE reads; each CDR3 protein has one entry and no DNA is given. The sample spans 350,000 to 450,000 distinct CDR3 sequences; the ten largest clones claim under 6.5%. Sequences were obtained from blood T cells: a sorted CD56 or NKG2C T cell subset, CD4+ or CD8+ T cells, or bulk PBMC T cells (not recorded which). These receptors came from a man aged 18-75 years in good health.

The genes are TRBV12-5 and TRBJ1-2. CDR1 is LGHNT, CDR2 FRNRAP, per germline. There are 15 residues in the CDR3. CDR3 in amino acids: CASGLVRVINYGYTF.

V is TRBV28 and J is TRBJ1-5; absent DNA, TCRdb's TRBD1 call cannot be checked. Germline V lookup: CDR1 MDHEN, CDR2 SYDVKM. The CDR3 totals 16 residues. The CDR3 sequence is CASSFASRGRNQPQHF.

The chain links TRBV7-2 to TRBJ1-1. The CDR3 sequence is 13 residues long. Germline CDR1 reads SGHTA; CDR2 reads FQGNSA. The CDR3 region is CASSSRLNTEAFF. Drawing the rest from reference TRBV7-2 and TRBJ1-1, the complete variable domain is GAGVSQSPSNKVTEKGKDVELRCDPISGHTALYWYRQSLGQGLEFLIYFQGNSAPDKSGLPSDRFSAERTGGSVSTLTIQRTQQEDSAVYLCASSSRLNTEAFFGQGTRLTVV.

This sequence joins TRBV3-1 and TRBJ2-7; the TCRdb call, TRBD1, lacks DNA for checking. The CDR3 length is 15 residues. CDR1 is LGHDT, CDR2 YNNKEL, per germline (reference sequence). CDR3 sequence: CASSPGIPLSYEQYF.

The chain uses TRBV12-3 or TRBV12-4 and TRBJ1-4; TCRdb gives TRBD1 as the D gene, but with no DNA this cannot be confirmed. This CDR3 has 15 amino acids. CDR3 amino acids: CASSLGGTGNEKLFF.

The chain uses TRBV12-2 and TRBJ1-6; TCRdb lists TRBD1, though no DNA is available to test this call. TRBV12-2 constitutes a pseudogene. This CDR3 has 17 amino acids. CDR3 residues: CASRSHPGSSYNSPLHF.

The chain joins TRBV21-1 to TRBJ2-5; TCRdb reports TRBD1, a call that lacks DNA to check it against. TRBV21-1 is described as a pseudogene. CDR3 length: 13 amino acids. The CDR3 here is CAIPGPGRETQYF.

The chain uses TRBV7-9 and TRBJ2-5; TCRdb designates TRBD2, a call that cannot be tested without DNA. Germline V gene lookup returns CDR1 SEHNR and CDR2 FQNEAQ (reference sequence). The CDR3 covers 16 residues. The chain's CDR3 is CASSLAAGTYQETQYF. Based on the CDR3 plus reference TRBV7-9 and TRBJ2-5, the full variable domain is DTGVSQNPRHKITKRGQNVTFRCDPISEHNRLYWYRQTLGQGPEFLTYFQNEAQLEKSRLLSDRFSAERPKGSFSTLEIQRTEQGDSAMYLCASSLAAGTYQETQYFGPGTRLLVL.

The chain employs TRBV7-2 and TRBJ2-3; TCRdb reports TRBD2, a call that lacks DNA to check it against. CDR3 size: 16 residues. CDR1 and CDR2 from the germline V gene are SGHTA and FQGNSA. This CDR3 reads CASSQRTSGSADTQYF.

The V gene is TRBV30, the J gene TRBJ1-5; with no DNA, the TCRdb D assignment of TRBD1 cannot be verified. Germline values: CDR1 GTSNPN, CDR2 SVGIG (reference sequence). The length of the CDR3 is 13 residues. The CDR3 sequence is CAWETGINQPQHF.

This rearrangement joins TRBV6-1 to TRBJ2-3; TCRdb outputs TRBD2, but without DNA this stays unchecked. The CDR3 is 17 amino acids. Germline V gene data show CDR1 as MNHNS and CDR2 as SASEGT. This CDR3 is CASSRGGAGGFTDTQYF.

The V gene is TRBV19, the J gene TRBJ2-7; TCRdb gives TRBD1 as the D gene, but with no DNA this cannot be confirmed. Germline CDR1 reads LNHDA; CDR2 reads SQIVND (reference sequence). The CDR3 has 15 residues. CDR3 residues: CASSPSGATSYEQYF.

The chain is built from TRBV28 and TRBJ2-1. The CDR3 loop spans 16 amino acids. The germline CDR1 and CDR2 sequences are MDHEN and SYDVKM. The CDR3 sequence is CASSFLRRVIYNEQFF.

The chain carries TRBV5-5 and TRBJ1-5; TCRdb returns TRBD1, unconfirmable since there is no DNA. CDR3 length: 14 amino acids. Germline V gives CDR1 SGHKS, CDR2 YYEKEE (reference sequence). The chain's CDR3 is CASRTGAGNQPQHF.

CDR3: CASSPGVSNEKLFF. The chain combines TRBV7-9 with TRBJ1-4; TCRdb outputs TRBD1, but without DNA this stays unchecked. Looked up from germline, CDR1 is SEHNR and CDR2 is FQNEAQ (reference sequence). The CDR3 extends over 14 amino acids. Supplemented by reference TRBV7-9 and TRBJ1-4, the full variable domain reads DTGVSQNPRHKITKRGQNVTFRCDPISEHNRLYWYRQTLGQGPEFLTYFQNEAQLEKSRLLSDRFSAERPKGSFSTLEIQRTEQGDSAMYLCASSPGVSNEKLFFGSGTQLSVL.

V is TRBV7-2 and J is TRBJ2-1; there is no DNA to check the TCRdb D call of TRBD2. Looked up from germline, CDR1 is SGHTA and CDR2 is FQGNSA. The CDR3 consists of 16 residues. CDR3 loop: CASSLSLRGGQSEQFF.

The chain links TRBV10-3 to TRBJ2-5. The germline CDR1 and CDR2 sequences are ENHRY and SYGVKD. There are 12 residues in the CDR3. This chain's CDR3 is CAISENLETQYF.